A selection of T cell receptor beta chains follows, all from one sample in a study of STAT5B mutations in CD4+ large granular lymphocyte leukemia. Data came from immunoSEQ multiplex PCR; TCRdb stores just in-frame clones and leaves some out. The table lists around 37,000 clones, about 81% of them singletons, with 0.45% to 0.55% in the top ten. The specimen sequenced was CD4+ T cells from blood buffy coats. The source is a human donor in good health. Each CDR3 is given with its conserved first and last residue. D genes are given only for firm matches. The size of a clone is reported for some rows only, either as once, few or many, or as a class for expanded clones.

16,few,TRBJ1-5,NA,TRBV10-3,CAISDTLTGGNQPQHF,TGTGCCATCAGTGATACCCTGACTGGGGGCAATCAGCCCCAGCATTTT
19,NA,TRBJ2-5,TRBD1,TRBV7-8,CASSSFFRTRQGARETQYF,TGTGCCAGCAGCTCCTTTTTCCGGACCCGACAGGGGGCGCGAGAGACCCAGTACTTC
11,NA,TRBJ1-2,NA,TRBV7-9,CASNSNYGYTF,TGTGCCAGTAACAGTAACTATGGCTACACCTTC
16,NA,TRBJ2-2,TRBD2,TRBV7-2,CASSLARDYSPGELFF,TGTGCCAGCAGCTTAGCGCGGGACTACTCTCCCGGGGAGCTGTTTTTT
14,few,TRBJ1-6,NA,TRBV19,CASRGNGKDLGVHF,TGTGCCAGTAGAGGAAATGGGAAGGATCTTGGGGTCCACTTT
17,NA,TRBJ2-5,NA,TRBV4-1,CASSRPFPASRQETQYF,TGCGCCAGCAGCCGCCCCTTTCCGGCTAGCCGCCAAGAGACCCAGTACTTC
15,NA,TRBJ2-5,NA,TRBV25-1,CASSVDGGSQETQYF,TGTGCCAGCAGTGTGGACGGAGGGTCACAAGAGACCCAGTACTTC
13,NA,TRBJ1-1,NA,TRBV6-1,CASSEVTGTEAFF,TGTGCCAGCAGTGAAGTTACAGGAACTGAAGCTTTCTTT
15,few,TRBJ1-3,NA,TRBV7-9,CASSPSYVSGNTIYF,TGTGCCAGCAGCCCCTCGTACGTCTCTGGAAACACCATATATTTT
12,few,TRBJ2-7,NA,TRBV7-2,CASRAGHYEQYF,TGTGCCAGCAGGGCGGGACATTACGAGCAGTACTTC
14,NA,TRBJ2-7,NA,TRBV19,CASSFSGHSYEQYF,TGTGCCAGTAGTTTTTCGGGGCACTCCTACGAGCAGTACTTC
15,NA,TRBJ2-3,NA,TRBV5-4,CASRGSAADTDTQYF,TGTGCCAGCAGGGGGTCCGCCGCCGATACAGATACGCAGTATTTT
12,NA,TRBJ2-7,TRBD1,TRBV6-5,CASRDRGYEQYF,TGTGCCAGCAGGGACAGGGGGTACGAGCAGTACTTC
15,NA,TRBJ2-2,NA,TRBV18,CASSPGSWNTGELFF,TGTGCCAGCTCACCAGGGTCCTGGAACACCGGGGAGCTGTTTTTT
11,NA,TRBJ2-5,NA,TRBV25-1,CASSGWVTQYF,TGTGCCAGCAGTGGGTGGGTGACCCAGTACTTC
15,NA,TRBJ1-5,NA,TRBV19,CASSKIGGAYQPQHF,TGTGCCAGTAGTAAAATCGGCGGGGCCTATCAGCCCCAGCATTTT
15,NA,TRBJ1-2,NA,TRBV4-1,CASSQDRATGYGYTF,TGCGCCAGCAGCCAAGACAGGGCCACTGGGTATGGCTACACCTTC
17,NA,TRBJ2-7,NA,TRBV7-2,CASSYRVGAGVAYEQYF,TGTGCCAGCAGCTACAGGGTTGGGGCGGGAGTAGCCTACGAGCAGTACTTC
15,NA,TRBJ1-3,TRBD1,TRBV19,CASSIGGQSGNTIYF,TGTGCCAGTAGTATAGGGGGACAGAGTGGAAACACCATATATTTT
15,NA,TRBJ2-7,NA,TRBV19,CASSIAGHYSYEQYF,TGTGCCAGTAGTATTGCGGGACATTACTCCTACGAGCAGTACTTC
15,NA,TRBJ1-4,NA,TRBV28,CASSFSTAPNEKLFF,TGTGCCAGCAGTTTCTCGACAGCACCCAATGAAAAACTGTTTTTT
14,NA,TRBJ1-2,TRBD1,TRBV6-5,CASRTPGGTGGYTF,TGTGCCAGCAGGACCCCGGGGGGGACAGGCGGCTACACCTTC
15,few,TRBJ1-4,TRBD1,TRBV10-3,CAIRPSGTGNEKLFF,TGTGCCATCAGGCCATCCGGGACAGGCAATGAAAAACTGTTTTTT
12,NA,TRBJ2-7,NA,TRBV28,CASSFSRHEQYF,TGTGCCAGCAGTTTTAGTAGGCACGAGCAGTACTTC
16,few,TRBJ2-2,NA,TRBV11-1,CASSRFLGSNTGELFF,TGTGCCAGCAGCCGATTTCTGGGGTCGAACACCGGGGAGCTGTTTTTT
14,few,TRBJ1-1,NA,TRBV10-1,CASSEYRMNTEAFF,TGCGCCAGCAGTGAGTACAGGATGAACACTGAAGCTTTCTTT
13,NA,TRBJ1-6,NA,TRBV19,CASSIARDSPLHF,TGTGCCAGTAGTATTGCCAGGGACTCACCCCTCCACTTT
15,NA,TRBJ2-3,NA,TRBV5-6,CASSLVSTSTDTQYF,TGTGCCAGCAGCTTGGTTTCTACTAGCACAGATACGCAGTATTTT
14,NA,TRBJ2-5,NA,TRBV25-1,CASSAQGLRETQYF,TGTGCCAGCAGTGCCCAGGGGCTACGAGAGACCCAGTACTTC
15,few,TRBJ1-5,NA,TRBV30,CAWSVEAWGNQPQHF,TGTGCCTGGAGTGTTGAGGCTTGGGGCAATCAGCCCCAGCATTTT
14,NA,TRBJ2-7,NA,TRBV2,CASSEVAGAVEQYF,TGTGCCAGCAGTGAAGTGGCGGGGGCGGTTGAGCAGTACTTC
18,NA,TRBJ2-6,TRBD1,TRBV5-4,CASSHPGQGPSGANVLTF,TGTGCCAGCAGCCATCCGGGACAGGGTCCCTCTGGGGCCAACGTCCTGACTTTC
17,few,TRBJ1-5,NA,TRBV18,CASSHNPPDSRNQPQHF,TGTGCCAGCTCACACAACCCTCCGGACAGTCGCAATCAGCCCCAGCATTTT